These 7 T cell receptor beta chains originate from one sample sequenced in a study of blood T cell repertoires in COVID-19 (dated by TCRdb to the early 2020s). Receptor libraries were prepared by the immunoSEQ multiplex PCR assay. The table comes from immuneACCESS by way of TCRdb, which keeps in-frame sequences with V and J called. Part of the clones is missing from these tables; in studies checked, under half for an unresolved V gene and the rest for unknown reasons. Here the sample has about 330,000 clones; 87% occur a single time. The ten most abundant clones make up roughly 9.9% of the sample. The source material was peripheral blood. These TCRs come from a man between 25 and 39 years old with COVID-19, enrolled during active disease.

The chain couples TRBV7-9 to TRBJ2-7, with 7 positions matching TRBD1. CDR3 length: 15 residues. V shed 6 bases and J 1 base; nucleotides not matched to a gene: 9. Germline CDR1 SEHNR, CDR2 FQNEAQ (reference sequence). CDR3 in DNA: TGTGCCAGCAGGGATTCGACAGGGACATCCTACGAGCAGTACTTC. Its protein is CASRDSTGTSYEQYF. The variable domain in full, completed from reference TRBV7-9 and TRBJ2-7, reads DTGVSQNPRHKITKRGQNVTFRCDPISEHNRLYWYRQTLGQGPEFLTYFQNEAQLEKSRLLSDRFSAERPKGSFSTLEIQRTEQGDSAMYLCASRDSTGTSYEQYFGPGTRLTVT.

V and J are TRBV6-4 and TRBJ2-3; no clear D gene. CDR1 is MRHNA and CDR2 is SNTAGT in the germline V gene. Trimming removed 0 bases at V and 2 bases at J, with 9 bases between. The CDR3 is made up of 15 amino acids. The chain's CDR3 is CASSDSADNTDTQYF. Written as DNA, the CDR3 is TGTGCCAGCAGTGACTCGGCCGACAACACAGATACGCAGTATTTT.

The genes are TRBV9 and TRBJ2-3; 9 bases match TRBD2. This CDR3 is built from 17 residues. Germline V CDR1 and CDR2: SGDLS, YYNGEE. The junction had 9 bases not matched to a gene; V was cut back by 0 bases and J by 4 bases. As DNA, the CDR3 is TGTGCCAGCAGCGTAGCTCTGGGCGGGGGGGCCTCAGATACGCAGTATTTT. Its translation: CASSVALGGGASDTQYF.

The genes are TRBV6-5 and TRBJ2-7; D gene ambiguous. The CDR3 length is 12 residues. V lost 10 bases to trimming and J lost 0 bases, with 10 bases between them. CDR1 and CDR2 from the germline V gene are MNHEY and SVGAGI. The CDR3 reads CATTWSSYEQYF. In nucleotides, the CDR3 is TGTGCCACTACCTGGAGCTCCTACGAGCAGTACTTC.

The chain employs TRBV29-1 and TRBJ1-1; TRBD1 is a possible D gene (6 bases). This CDR3 has 12 residues. Germline lookup yields CDR1 SQVTM and CDR2 ANQGSEA. V gave up 6 bases and J gave up 11 bases, with 19 bases separating them. CDR3 bases: TGCAGCGTCACCCGACAGGCGTTGATGGCTTTCTTT. This sequence encodes CSVTRQALMAFF.

CDR3: CASSDHRDSGRTYEQYF. The CDR3 DNA is TGTGCCAGCAGTGACCATAGGGATAGCGGGAGGACCTACGAGCAGTACTTC. The V gene is TRBV25-1, the J gene TRBJ2-7; TRBD2 matches 10 bases. There are 17 residues in the CDR3. Germline trimming cut 3 bases from V and 2 bases from J; bases unmatched to any gene: 10. In germline, CDR1 is MGHDK, CDR2 SYGVNS.

This rearrangement joins TRBV6-5 to TRBJ2-5, with D perhaps TRBD1 (6 bases). V lost 4 bases, J lost 4 bases, and 13 bases lay in between. Germline assignment: CDR1 MNHEY and CDR2 SVGAGI. The length of the CDR3 is 14 residues. The CDR3 spells CASSSVYRAETQYF. The CDR3, as DNA: TGTGCCAGCAGTTCAGTCTACAGGGCAGAGACCCAGTACTTC.